One sample yielded the 20 T cell receptor beta chains listed below, sequenced in a study of blood T cell repertoires in COVID-19. Assay: immunoSEQ multiplex PCR; the TCRdb copy retains only in-frame clones and omits some. The profile shows some 160,000 clones, 87% of them singletons. The sample taken for sequencing was peripheral blood. The source of these receptors is a woman aged 70-85 years with COVID-19, enrolled during active disease.

This rearrangement joins TRBV9 to TRBJ2-2; 12 nucleotides line up with TRBD2. The CDR3 has 17 residues. With V trimmed by 2 bases and J by 6 bases, 8 bases remained unmatched. From germline, CDR1 is SGDLS and CDR2 YYNGEE. CDR3 sequence (DNA): TGTGCCAGCAGCGTTGCCACTAGCGGGGGGCCATCCGGGGAGCTGTTTTTT. Protein product: CASSVATSGGPSGELFF.

The V call is TRBV3-1 (or the pseudogene TRBV3-2), the J call TRBJ1-5; D is uncertain. The germline V gene encodes CDR1 LGHDT and CDR2 YNNKEL (reference sequence). V lost 0 bases, J lost 0 bases, and 9 bases lay in between. The CDR3 has 16 amino acids. Here the CDR3 DNA reads TGTGCCAGCAGCCAAGATTCGGGGAATAGCAATCAGCCCCAGCATTTT. This codes for CASSQDSGNSNQPQHF.

The rearrangement joins TRBV28 to TRBJ2-1, with TRBD2 identical over 8 bases. V shed 5 bases and J 8 bases; nucleotides not matched to a gene: 11. This CDR3 has 15 residues. CDR1 and CDR2 (germline): MDHEN, SYDVKM. The CDR3, as DNA: TGTGCCAGCAGTCCATCGGGGGGGCTCCGGTATGAGCAGTTCTTC. Translated, it gives CASSPSGGLRYEQFF. Combining the CDR3 with reference TRBV28 and TRBJ2-1 gives the whole variable domain DVKVTQSSRYLVKRTGEKVFLECVQDMDHENMFWYRQDPGLGLRLIYFSYDVKMKEKGDIPEGYSVSREKKERFSLILESASTNQTSMYLCASSPSGGLRYEQFFGPGTRLTVL.

For this clone: A read error may produce the germline difference seen at one junction end. The chain carries TRBV2 and TRBJ2-7; TRBD1 matches 7 bases. The CDR3 has 18 residues. The germline V gene has CDR1 SNHLY and CDR2 FYNNEI. CDR3 sequence (DNA): TGTGCCAGCAGGGAAGATCGGACCGGGACAGTCGATTACTACGAGCAGTACTTC. This encodes CASREDRTGTVDYYEQYF. The full variable domain, with the rest looked up from reference TRBV2 and TRBJ2-7, is EPEVTQTPSHQVTQMGQEVILRCVPISNHLYFYWYRQILGQKVEFLVSFYNNEISEKSEIFDDQFSVERPDGSNFTLKIRSTKLEDSAMYFCASREDRTGTVDYYEQYFGPGTRLTVT.

V usage is TRBV7-9 and J usage is TRBJ1-4, with TRBD1 identical over 7 bases. V was clipped by 5 bases and J by 9 bases; unmatched bases: 9. The CDR3 sequence is 14 residues long. The V gene's germline CDR1 is SEHNR and CDR2 FQNEAQ (reference sequence). The CDR3 loop reads CASSQDRASQKLFF. The CDR3 coding sequence is TGTGCCAGCAGCCAAGACAGGGCTTCGCAAAAACTGTTTTTT.

The genes are TRBV5-1 and TRBJ1-1; D may be TRBD1 (5 bases). V lost 0 bases and J lost 1, with 16 bases in between. The CDR3 contains 17 residues. Per germline, CDR1 SGHRS and CDR2 YFSETQ. The CDR3: CASSLEGSPPRNTEAFF. The DNA of the CDR3 is TGCGCCAGCAGCTTGGAGGGGTCCCCTCCGAGGAACACTGAAGCTTTCTTT.

This clone was recorded only once. V usage is TRBV28 and J usage is TRBJ2-3; 13 bases map to TRBD2. V lost 6 bases to trimming and J lost 7 bases; unmatched junction nucleotides: 4. CDR3 length: 14 residues. CDR1 and CDR2 (germline): MDHEN, SYDVKM. The CDR3: CASRPGLAGHTQYF. The CDR3 DNA sequence: TGTGCCAGCAGGCCGGGACTAGCGGGACATACGCAGTATTTT.

V and J are TRBV19 and TRBJ2-1; TRBD2 matches at 15 bases. CDR3 length: 21 residues. After removal of 5 bases from V and 0 bases from J, the junction contained 14 bases not matched to a gene. Germline CDR1 and CDR2: LNHDA and SQIVND (reference sequence). Here the CDR3 reads CASSPRPGLAGGPSSYNEQFF. The CDR3, as DNA: TGTGCCAGTAGTCCCCGACCCGGACTAGCGGGGGGGCCGAGCTCCTACAATGAGCAGTTCTTC.

A few counts support this clone. The CDR3 loop reads CASSRRVLDTEAFF. The CDR3 region has the DNA TGTGCCAGCAGTCGCAGGGTACTGGACACTGAAGCTTTCTTT. J is TRBJ1-1 and V is TRBV14; D is perhaps TRBD1 (5 bases). The V gene's germline CDR1 is SGHDN and CDR2 FVKESK. V lost 6 bases and J lost 3, with 14 bases in between. CDR3 length: 14 residues.

The rearrangement joins TRBV6-1 to TRBJ1-2, with D hard to call. V was shortened by 3 bases and J by 4 bases, with 9 bases between the two germline ends. This CDR3 comprises 13 residues. Germline CDR1 and CDR2: MNHNS and SASEGT. CDR3 bases: TGTGCCAGCAGTGAGAAGGGAGGCTATGGCTACACCTTC. It is translated as CASSEKGGYGYTF.

The chain carries TRBV5-1 and TRBJ2-1; 13 bases are a match to TRBD2. J gave up 9 bases and V 5 bases, and 14 bases lay outside the gene matches. The CDR3 contains 17 residues. Germline V lookup: CDR1 SGHRS, CDR2 YFSETQ. The DNA for the CDR3 is TGCGCCAGCAGTTACGTTCCCACTAGCGGGGGGGCGGGTGAGCAGTTCTTC. This codes for CASSYVPTSGGAGEQFF.

The genes are TRBV4-2 and TRBJ2-3; 8 nucleotides line up with TRBD1. The CDR3 length is 17 residues. The ends lost 4 bases at V and 3 bases at J; junction bases unmatched: 12. In germline, CDR1 is LGHNA, CDR2 YNFKEQ. CDR3 DNA sequence: TGTGCCAGCAGCCCCACACTTGCGGACAGGGAGACAGATACGCAGTATTTT. This encodes CASSPTLADRETDTQYF.

This rearrangement joins TRBV7-9 to TRBJ1-1; 8 nucleotides line up with TRBD1. Germline loops: CDR1 SEHNR, CDR2 FQNEAQ (reference sequence). This CDR3 is 16 amino acids long. J was trimmed by 5 bases and V by 5 bases; bases with no gene match: 13. DNA of the CDR3: TGTGCCAGCAGCCCCCGGGCAGGGGGCGCAGGGACTGAAGCTTTCTTT. This translates into CASSPRAGGAGTEAFF.

The chain combines TRBV19 with TRBJ1-5; TRBD1 agrees at 8 bases. V was clipped by 1 base and J by 5 bases; unmatched bases: 4. CDR1 is LNHDA and CDR2 is SQIVND in the germline V gene (reference sequence). The CDR3 has 15 residues. The CDR3 sequence is CASSIVQGADQPQHF. CDR3 DNA: TGTGCCAGTAGTATAGTGCAGGGGGCGGATCAGCCCCAGCATTTT.

The CDR3 loop is CASSDPGTSGGTDTQYF. As DNA, the CDR3 is TGTGCCAGCAGCGATCCCGGGACTAGCGGGGGCACAGATACGCAGTATTTT. The V gene is TRBV2, the J gene TRBJ2-3, with 13 bases lining up with TRBD2. The germline V gene encodes CDR1 SNHLY and CDR2 FYNNEI. This CDR3 is 17 amino acids long. J lost 1 base, V lost 6 bases, and 7 bases had no gene match.

This CDR3 is CASSPPVQGHTEAFF. CDR3 in DNA: TGTGCCAGCTCACCACCGGTACAGGGTCACACTGAAGCTTTCTTT. The chain carries TRBV18 and TRBJ1-1; D possibly corresponds to TRBD1 (6 bases). The CDR3 extends over 15 amino acids. Germline CDR1 and CDR2: KGHSH and LQKENI. The germline V and J ends were trimmed by 0 bases and 3 bases, with 11 bases remaining between them.

The rearrangement joins TRBV6-2 or TRBV6-3 to TRBJ2-1, with a weak D call TRBD2 (6 bases). V was clipped by 0 bases and J by 5 bases, with 17 bases between them. Germline CDR1 and CDR2: MNHEY and SVGEGT. The CDR3 has 17 amino acids. The CDR3 DNA reads as TGTGCCAGCAGTTACTCGTTAGGACGGGGGTGGAACAATGAGCAGTTCTTC. Translating it yields CASSYSLGRGWNNEQFF.

V gene TRBV19 combines with J gene TRBJ1-3; D is unresolved. The CDR3 totals 13 residues. Between the trimmed V and J ends, which lost 3 bases and 4 bases, there was a span of 7 bases. Germline V CDR1 and CDR2: LNHDA, SQIVND (reference sequence). The DNA of the CDR3 is TGTGCCAGTAGTATTGGCCCGGGAAACACCATATATTTT. This encodes CASSIGPGNTIYF.

The V call is TRBV18, the J call TRBJ2-1; D is uncertain. Trimming took 3 bases from V and 5 from J, leaving 8 bases between them. Germline V gene data show CDR1 as KGHSH and CDR2 as LQKENI. This CDR3 has 13 amino acids. CDR3 amino acids: CASSPSSDNEQFF. As DNA, the CDR3 is TGTGCCAGCTCACCCTCGTCAGACAATGAGCAGTTCTTC.

This clone came up once. V and J are TRBV10-3 and TRBJ1-1, with 7 bases lining up with TRBD1. CDR1 ENHRY and CDR2 SYGVKD come from the germline V gene. The CDR3 spans 14 residues. J gave up 0 bases and V 6 bases, and 4 bases lay outside the gene matches. CDR3 sequence: CAIRIDRVNTEAFF. The CDR3 DNA follows: TGTGCCATCAGAATCGACAGGGTGAACACTGAAGCTTTCTTT.